This section outlines one TCR beta chain sequence together with its context. Its antigen remains unidentified. The data were obtained in a study of shared clonotypes between healthy human individuals. Background on the study: For every donor, three CD4 naive, three CD4 memory, two CD8 naive and one CD8 memory plates were used. The study, taken as a whole, reports: Represented genetic and exposure-history diversity was restricted by having few donors.

Profiling relied on immunoSEQ multiplex PCR, and the TCRdb table lists in-frame clones only, not all of them. The table has some 1.5 million clones, 95% to 99% seen once. The CDR3 has 15 residues. Germline V gene sequence: CDR1 SGHKS, CDR2 YYEKEE (reference sequence). Trimming stripped 4 bases from V and 4 bases from J, with 17 bases between. This chain joins TRBV5-5 and TRBJ1-2; weak D call: TRBD1 (6 bases). The specimen was naive CD4+ T cells sorted from blood. Subset specified: CD45RA+ positively selected. The receptor's source is a man younger than 40 in good health. The CDR3 protein is CASSPTGHVVYGYTF. Written as DNA, the CDR3 is TGTGCCAGCAGCCCTACGGGACACGTCGTCTATGGCTACACCTTC.